This T cell receptor beta chain derives from a study of blood T cell repertoires in COVID-19 (dated by TCRdb to 2018 to 2021). Regarding the study in general: Collaborator samples came from the United States, Italy and Spain and covered acute and convalescent phases of COVID-19. The prospective study material was composed of cDNA or gDNA derived from T cells, B-cell-depleted T cells, or PBMCs. Deeply sampled blood TCRbeta repertoires from subjects exposed to, actively infected with, or recovered from COVID-19 were included in the dataset. The repertoires were released in a freely available public database meant as a resource for research on the immune response to SARS-CoV-2. Samples came from the ongoing ImmuneRACE study (first 160 participants) plus 1,254 subjects from 6 global collaborators. A de-identified subject ID, COVID-19 status, age in years and sex were almost always included in the sample metadata. HLA class I and class II types, where available, came from metadata supplied by the sample provider rather than from assay-based typing.

The CDR3 runs 15 amino acids, cysteine and phenylalanine included. Only CDR3 DNA is held: 45 bases, read in frame from base 1. Cut back by 0 bases and 1 base, the V and J ends lie 7 bases apart. The germline V gene encodes CDR1 SGHTA and CDR2 FQGNSA. One collaborating source in Seattle enrolled patients while the patients were actively infected and followed the patients over time throughout the course of disease. Whole blood was collected in K2EDTA tubes by collaborating institutions according to the institutions' own protocols. For TCRbeta analysis, collaborators shipped samples in one of three forms: frozen whole blood, isolated PBMCs, or DNA extracted from either of those sample types. TCRbeta CDR3 regions were amplified from genomic DNA by means of the immunoSEQ Assay, a bias-controlled multiplex PCR. The source study handled its data this way. Nucleated cell counts per sample were estimated from amplification of reference gene primers within the assay. To quantify the absolute abundance of each unique TCRbeta CDR3 rearrangement, sequence reads were collapsed and filtered. Productive Simpson clonality was computed per sample as the square root of Simpson's diversity index over productive rearrangements. TCRdb carries this immuneACCESS record with in-frame sequences only. Its versions omit some clonotypes, under half of them owing to an unresolved V gene in the studies checked, with the rest unexplained. V and J calls and clone size are given by that table; D and trimming were obtained from the DNA. The sample table lists roughly 410,000 clones, 89% of them with a count of one. The ten largest account for about 1.6% of the sample.

The research as a whole found: How much clinical and demographic metadata was included differed by source and by participant, and the metadata was provided uncurated.

Concerning this clone: No antigen is known for it. No clone much larger than this one lies a single base away; base qualities are absent.

The TCR sequence derives from a woman aged 40 to 49 with COVID-19, enrolled during active disease. The rearranged segments are TRBV7-2 and TRBJ1-3, with the D segment identity uncertain. The sample comprised peripheral blood. The CDR3 protein sequence reads: CASSLAARSGNTIYF. The nucleotide sequence reads TGTGCCAGCAGCTTAGCGGCACGATCTGGAAACACCATATATTTT.